The 28 T cell receptor beta chains reported below all come from one sample, sequenced in a study of T cells in Graves' hyperthyroidism and ophthalmopathy. RNA transcripts served as the template for amplifying TCR beta CDR3 regions. TCR CDR3 regions were first amplified by RT-PCR with HTBI primers. TCRdb re-analysed the multiplex PCR reads in MiXCR, keeping a single row per CDR3 protein. Here the sample spans about 500,000 distinct CDR3 sequences, under 15% being singletons. The sequencing input was blood. The receptors originated from a woman aged 18 to 35 with Graves' hyperthyroidism.

This clonotype was counted at least ten times. The J gene is TRBJ2-1, the V gene TRBV11-3; no clear D gene. The length of the CDR3 is 13 residues. The germline V and J ends were trimmed by 3 bases and 15 bases, with 18 bases remaining between them. Germline CDR1 and CDR2: SGHNT and YENEEA. The DNA for the CDR3 is TGTGCCAGCAGCTTTAAGAGCGCCCGGAGTCTGTTCTTC. This sequence encodes CASSFKSARSLFF.

Details on this clonotype: This may arise from a read error, as a much more abundant clone is one base away. The V gene is TRBV6-9, the J gene TRBJ1-5; D gene ambiguous. The germline V gene encodes CDR1 MNHGY and CDR2 SVAAGI. This CDR3 contains 14 residues. CDR3 in DNA: TGTGCCAGCAGTTTCGGACGGACGAATCAGCCCCAGCGTTTT. As protein: CASSFGRTNQPQRF.

A note on this clonotype: A much larger clone lies a single base off, so this may be a read error. The rearrangement joins TRBV27 to TRBJ1-5; weak D call: TRBD1 (5 bases). The CDR3 runs 16 residues. Germline V lookup: CDR1 MNHEY, CDR2 SMNVEV (reference sequence). This CDR3 is CASSLKGPASHQPQHF. The CDR3 DNA sequence: TGTGCCAGCAGTTTGAAGGGGCCGGCTAGCCATCAGCCCCAGCATTTT.

This chain links TRBV10-3 with TRBJ2-3; D is unresolved. V gave up 8 bases and J gave up 2 bases, with 11 bases separating them. Germline lookup yields CDR1 ENHRY and CDR2 SYGVKD. The CDR3 runs to 13 residues. CDR3 bases: TGTGCCATCGGTAGTGGCAACACAGATACGCAGTATTTT. The encoded protein is CAIGSGNTDTQYF.

This clonotype was detected many times. The chain uses TRBV10-3 and TRBJ1-1; D is uncertain. Germline values: CDR1 ENHRY, CDR2 SYGVKD. The V gene lost 5 bases and the J gene lost 1 base, with 5 bases spanning the gap. The CDR3 is 12 residues long. The CDR3 coding sequence is TGTGCCATCAGTCGGGCGAACACTGAAGCTTTCTTT. As protein: CAISRANTEAFF.

This clonotype was seen ten or more times. The chain recombines TRBV10-3 with TRBJ2-1; 14 positions agree with TRBD2. V shed 0 bases and J 10 bases; nucleotides not matched to a gene: 2. Germline V gene data show CDR1 as ENHRY and CDR2 as SYGVKD. The CDR3 loop spans 15 amino acids. CDR3 region: CAISESGTSGREQFF. For the CDR3, the DNA is TGTGCCATCAGTGAGTCGGGGACTAGCGGGAGAGAGCAGTTCTTC.

This clonotype was picked up a small number of times. V gene TRBV18 combines with J gene TRBJ2-2, with 9 bases identical to TRBD1. Germline V gene data show CDR1 as KGHSH and CDR2 as LQKENI. The CDR3 is made up of 17 amino acids. Trimming cost V 6 bases and J 1 base; bases outside gene matches: 9. CDR3 in amino acids: CASSGTGPNLNTGELFF. The DNA for the CDR3 is TGTGCCAGCTCCGGGACAGGGCCAAATTTGAACACCGGGGAGCTGTTTTTT.

This clonotype was seen a handful of times. A read error may explain this, as a much larger clone is one base away. The chain joins TRBV2 to TRBJ1-2; D perhaps matches TRBD1 (5 bases). Trimming pared 11 bases from V and 8 bases from J, leaving 21 bases between. The CDR3 length is 13 residues. Germline CDR1 reads SNHLY; CDR2 reads FYNNEI. DNA of the CDR3: TGTGCCCCACAGGAGAGCACCCTTTGGGGCTACACCTTC. Its protein is CAPQESTLWGYTF.

Points on this clonotype: One end of the junction is discordant with germline, which a read error may explain. This sequence joins TRBV18 and TRBJ1-1; 9 bases fit TRBD1. The CDR3 has 16 residues. Germline V CDR1 and CDR2: KGHSH, LQKENI. The CDR3 sequence is CASSRGQGWVNTEACF. CDR3 coding DNA: TGTGCCAGCTCCCGCGGACAGGGGTGGGTGAACACTGAAGCTTGCTTT.

This clonotype was seen repeatedly, ten times or more. The V gene is TRBV7-3, the J gene TRBJ2-3; D is perhaps TRBD1 (7 bases). V lost 5 bases, J lost 2 bases, and 23 bases lay in between. CDR1 and CDR2 (germline): SGHTA, FQGTGA. This CDR3 spans 18 amino acids. CDR3 nucleotide sequence: TGTGCCAGCAGCCCCAAGAGGGTGGGGGGACAGTACACAGATACGCAGTATTTT. The encoded protein is CASSPKRVGGQYTDTQYF.

In DNA form, the CDR3 reads TGTGCCACCCGGACCGGGACAGGGGACGAGCAGTACTTC. This codes for CATRTGTGDEQYF. This chain joins TRBV10-3 and TRBJ2-7, with 10 bases matching TRBD1. The CDR3 covers 13 residues. The V segment lost 10 bases and the J segment 5 bases; nucleotides outside the gene matches: 8. Germline loops: CDR1 ENHRY, CDR2 SYGVKD.

This clonotype was recorded once. V gene TRBV2 combines with J gene TRBJ1-5, with unresolved D. V was shortened by 6 bases and J by 6 bases, with 12 bases between the two germline ends. The length of the CDR3 is 13 residues. Germline V CDR1 and CDR2: SNHLY, FYNNEI. CDR3 nucleotides: TGTGCCAGCAGGCAATATCCGTCTCAGCCCCAGCATTTT. As protein: CASRQYPSQPQHF.

The chain couples TRBV18 to TRBJ2-7, with TRBD2 identical over 8 bases. Trimming cost V 2 bases and J 3 bases; bases outside gene matches: 18. The CDR3 has 19 residues. The germline CDR1 and CDR2 sequences are KGHSH and LQKENI. Here the CDR3 DNA reads TGTGCCAGCTCACCAATGTACGGCGGGAGGAGCTCCCTGGACTACGAGCAGTACTTC. Amino acids: CASSPMYGGRSSLDYEQYF.

V gene TRBV10-3 combines with J gene TRBJ2-7; D tentatively reads TRBD1 or TRBD2 (5 bases each). This CDR3 contains 14 residues. Trimming removed 4 bases from V and 1 base from J, with 11 bases in between. CDR1 ENHRY and CDR2 SYGVKD come from the germline V gene. This CDR3 is CAISATEGSYEQYF. CDR3 nucleotide sequence: TGTGCCATCAGTGCGACAGAGGGATCCTACGAGCAGTACTTC.

This clonotype was seen a few times. This chain joins TRBV19 and TRBJ2-7; the match to TRBD2 covers 8 bases. The CDR3 sequence is 15 residues long. The V segment lost 8 bases and the J segment 2 bases; nucleotides outside the gene matches: 11. Germline CDR1 reads LNHDA; CDR2 reads SQIVND (reference sequence). The CDR3 nucleotides read TGTGCCAGTTCCAGAGGCGGGAGGATTACCTACGAGCAGTACTTC. Translated: CASSRGGRITYEQYF.

The chain joins TRBV5-1 to TRBJ1-1, with D maybe TRBD1 (6 bases). Looked up from germline, CDR1 is SGHRS and CDR2 is YFSETQ. V was clipped by 2 bases and J by 11 bases, with 16 bases between them. This CDR3 contains 13 residues. The CDR3 loop reads CASSFREGVVAFF. The CDR3 region has the DNA TGCGCCAGCAGCTTCCGAGAGGGGGTCGTGGCTTTCTTT.

This clonotype showed up just a few times. This CDR3 fails to terminate in the conserved phenylalanine or tryptophan, so it likely reflects a read error. The chain joins TRBV6-1 to TRBJ2-5; 9 nucleotides align to TRBD2. V was clipped by 0 bases and J by 5 bases; unmatched bases: 7. CDR3 length: 16 residues. Germline V gene sequence: CDR1 MNHNS, CDR2 SASEGT. The CDR3 DNA sequence: TGTGCCAGCAGTGAAGCTAGCGGGGGCCTATGGGAGACCCAGTACCTC. It specifies CASSEASGGLWETQYL.

The chain joins TRBV7-9 to TRBJ2-7; 7 bases are a match to TRBD2. Germline lookup yields CDR1 SEHNR and CDR2 FQNEAQ (reference sequence). Trimming removed 0 bases from V and 3 bases from J; junction bases left unmatched: 8. CDR3 size: 16 residues. The CDR3 nucleotides are TGTGCCAGCAGCTTAGCGATTAGCGGGTCTAACTACGAGCAGTACGTC. It translates to CASSLAISGSNYEQYV.

This clonotype was observed at least ten times. The chain employs TRBV20-1 and TRBJ2-1; TRBD1 or TRBD2 may be the D gene (5 bases each). The CDR3 is 15 amino acids. The germline V gene has CDR1 DFQATT and CDR2 SNEGSKA (reference sequence). V was clipped by 5 bases and J by 11 bases, with 25 bases between them. CDR3 protein: CSAPVGPDAIGKQFF. The CDR3 coding sequence is TGCAGTGCTCCCGTGGGGCCGGACGCTATCGGGAAGCAGTTCTTC.

V and J are TRBV20-1 and TRBJ2-1; 9 nucleotides line up with TRBD2. V gave up 4 bases and J gave up 7 bases; unmatched junction bases: 11. The germline V gene has CDR1 DFQATT and CDR2 SNEGSKA (reference sequence). The CDR3 totals 15 residues. CDR3 coding DNA: TGCAGTGCTATGCGGGGCAGGACTAGCGTAAATGAGCAGTTCTTC. Translating it yields CSAMRGRTSVNEQFF.

This clonotype was seen at least ten times. The chain links TRBV25-1 to TRBJ2-2; D is uncertain. The V gene's germline CDR1 is MGHDK and CDR2 SYGVNS. Deletions cut 1 base from V and 7 bases from J, with 10 bases between. The CDR3 length is 14 residues. CDR3 bases: TGTGCCAGCAGTGAATTCGGGTTGGGCGGGGAGCTGTTTTTT. Translated, it gives CASSEFGLGGELFF. The full variable domain, its missing parts supplied by reference TRBV25-1 and TRBJ2-2, is EADIYQTPRYLVIGTGKKITLECSQTMGHDKMYWYQQDPGMELHLIHYSYGVNSTEKGDLSSESTVSRIRTEHFPLTLESARPSHTSQYLCASSEFGLGGELFFGEGSRLTVL.

This clonotype was recorded at least ten times. The chain combines TRBV11-2 with TRBJ2-3; D ambiguous. Germline loops: CDR1 SGHAT, CDR2 FQNNGV. V was trimmed by 1 base and J by 5 bases, leaving 4 bases between them. This CDR3 has 12 residues. The DNA of the CDR3 is TGTGCCAGCAGCTTAGTTAGAGATACGCAGTATTTT. This codes for CASSLVRDTQYF.

Remarks on this clonotype: This clone may be a read error of a much larger clone one base away. The rearrangement uses TRBV3-1 and TRBJ2-1; D unclear. Germline V gene sequence: CDR1 LGHDT, CDR2 YNNKEL (reference sequence). CDR3 length equals 13 residues. V shed 3 bases and J shed 13 bases, with 16 bases lying between them. The CDR3 sequence is CASSHGRKNIQFF. The CDR3 DNA sequence: TGTGCCAGCAGCCACGGTCGGAAAAACATTCAGTTCTTC.

This clonotype was picked up one time. This sequence joins TRBV6-1 and TRBJ1-4, with a weak D call TRBD1 (6 bases). The V gene's germline CDR1 is MNHNS and CDR2 SASEGT. The CDR3 is 16 residues long. The germline V and J ends were trimmed by 3 bases and 5 bases, with 16 bases remaining between them. This chain's CDR3 is CASSDRTGIQNEKLFF. The DNA of the CDR3 is TGTGCCAGCAGTGACCGTACAGGGATTCAGAATGAAAAACTGTTTTTT.

This clonotype was detected ten times or more. The gene calls are TRBV7-3 and TRBJ2-2; 7 nucleotides match TRBD2. This CDR3 is built from 17 residues. CDR1 is SGHTA, CDR2 FQGTGA, per germline. The V gene end was trimmed by 1 base and the J gene end by 3 bases; junction bases not matched to a gene: 8. For the CDR3, the DNA is TGTGCCAGCAGCTTAAATGCAGCGGGATCTTACACCGGGGAGCTGTTTTTT. Protein product: CASSLNAAGSYTGELFF.

There are many counts of this clonotype. The V call is TRBV20-1, the J call TRBJ1-1; 7 positions match TRBD1. Germline V lookup: CDR1 DFQATT, CDR2 SNEGSKA (reference sequence). V gave up 6 bases and J gave up 6 bases; unmatched junction bases: 7. CDR3 length: 12 residues. CDR3 sequence reads: CSAPRQGPEAFF. CDR3 DNA sequence: TGCAGTGCGCCTAGACAGGGCCCTGAAGCTTTCTTT.

In regard to this clonotype: This may come from a read error, since a much larger clone is one base off. The chain has TRBV20-1 and TRBJ2-1; D might be TRBD2 (6 bases). CDR3 length equals 15 residues. Germline V gives CDR1 DFQATT, CDR2 SNEGSKA (reference sequence). CDR3: CGAMPGLSSYNEQFF. CDR3 in DNA: TGCGGTGCTATGCCGGGACTTTCATCCTACAATGAGCAGTTCTTC.

This clonotype has at least ten counts. This chain joins TRBV11-2 and TRBJ2-1, with D perhaps TRBD1 or TRBD2 (5 bases each). With 1 base removed from V and 2 bases from J, the gap between germline ends came to 9 bases. The CDR3 consists of 15 residues. Germline CDR1 reads SGHAT; CDR2 reads FQNNGV. CDR3 DNA sequence: TGTGCCAGCAGCTTAGTAAGGGGAGCCTACAATGAGCAGTTCTTC. Its translation is CASSLVRGAYNEQFF.